This TCR beta chain was observed in a study of CD8 T cells in ankylosing spondylitis. Findings of the study overall: Significantly higher representation of disease-linked clones was reported for matched ankylosing spondylitis synovial fluid. Typical of ankylosing spondylitis blood, it appeared, was a TCR beta motif of eight highly homologous variants. Within peripheral blood, clones linked to disease were CD8+ and relatively rare.

Quantitative barcoded 5'-RACE was used to prepare TCR beta libraries. Each CDR3 protein gets one entry after TCRdb re-called the 5' RACE reads with MiXCR. This sample carries fewer than 400,000 distinct CDR3 sequences, around 22% of them seen once, and the ten largest clones take 15% to 20%. This clonotype has only a few counts. What it binds is unknown. J gave up 7 bases and V 0 bases, and 6 bases lay outside the gene matches. This CDR3 region has 15 residues. CDR1 SGHRS and CDR2 YFSETQ come from the germline V gene. Material for sequencing was blood, either unsorted or a sorted T cell fraction (not recorded which). This receptor was identified in a male donor with ankylosing spondylitis. The chain carries TRBV5-1 and TRBJ1-4, with 7 bases that match TRBD1. The CDR3 region is CASSLAGGGGEKLFF. Written as DNA, the CDR3 is TGCGCCAGCAGCTTGGCAGGGGGAGGAGGTGAAAAACTGTTTTTT.